The 6 T cell receptor beta chains below come from one sample, sequenced in a study of cytomegalovirus exposure and HLA in healthy donors. Primers included in the PCR were 60 Vbeta and 13 Jbeta primers. Profiling relied on immunoSEQ multiplex PCR, and the TCRdb table lists in-frame clones only, not all of them. The sample includes over 200,000 clones, just over 75% of them seen just once. Sequences were obtained from PBMCs. Receptors were obtained from a woman aged 55-69 years in good health and CMV-seropositive.

The rearrangement joins TRBV7-9 to TRBJ2-5; 9 nucleotides agree with TRBD2. V lost 3 bases, J lost 3 bases, and 8 bases stayed unmatched. This CDR3 region has 16 residues. Germline CDR1 SEHNR, CDR2 FQNEAQ (reference sequence). The CDR3 bases are TGTGCCAGCAGCTTTTATAGGCGGGAGGGCAAAGAGACCCAGTACTTC. Its translation is CASSFYRREGKETQYF.

This chain links TRBV7-4 with TRBJ2-3, with TRBD2 as a possible D gene (5 bases). Germline V CDR1 and CDR2: SGHVT, SQSDAQ. Trimming pared 5 bases from V and 2 bases from J, leaving 17 bases between. The CDR3 covers 16 residues. CDR3 bases: TGTGCCAGCAGCGGGCGGACTTACCAACTCACAGATACGCAGTATTTT. As protein: CASSGRTYQLTDTQYF.

The chain employs TRBV5-4 and TRBJ2-1; TRBD1 matches at 12 bases. The CDR3 covers 15 residues. J gave up 7 bases and V 3 bases, and 5 bases lay outside the gene matches. Germline V CDR1 and CDR2: SGHNT, YYREEE (reference sequence). The DNA for the CDR3 is TGTGCCAGCAGCTGGGACAGGGGGCGCGAGAATGAGCAGTTCTTC. This encodes CASSWDRGRENEQFF. Variable domain in full (rest from reference TRBV5-4 and TRBJ2-1): ETGVTQSPTHLIKTRGQQVTLRCSSQSGHNTVSWYQQALGQGPQFIFQYYREEENGRGNFPPRFSGLQFPNYSSELNVNALELDDSALYLCASSWDRGRENEQFFGPGTRLTVL.

This chain joins TRBV6-5 and TRBJ1-2, with D unresolved. The germline V gene has CDR1 MNHEY and CDR2 SVGAGI. The CDR3 is 14 residues long. V was shortened by 5 bases and J by 4 bases, with 14 bases between the two germline ends. CDR3 in amino acids: CASSAITDIYGYTF. In nucleotides, the CDR3 is TGTGCCAGCAGTGCCATCACAGATATCTATGGCTACACCTTC.

The chain carries TRBV7-2 and TRBJ2-5; 9 bases map to TRBD2. This CDR3 contains 15 residues. CDR1 and CDR2 from the germline V gene are SGHTA and FQGNSA. Trimming removed 3 bases from V and 2 bases from J; junction bases left unmatched: 4. CDR3 loop: CASSFQRGVQETQYF. CDR3 nucleotide sequence: TGTGCCAGCAGCTTCCAGCGGGGGGTTCAAGAGACCCAGTACTTC.

The V gene is TRBV6-1, the J gene TRBJ1-5; no definite D call. The length of the CDR3 is 17 residues. Trimming stripped 2 bases from V and 0 bases from J, with 14 bases between. In germline, CDR1 is MNHNS, CDR2 SASEGT. In nucleotides, the CDR3 is TGTGCCAGCAGTGAATATGTACAGACTAATAGCAATCAGCCCCAGCATTTT. It yields the protein CASSEYVQTNSNQPQHF.